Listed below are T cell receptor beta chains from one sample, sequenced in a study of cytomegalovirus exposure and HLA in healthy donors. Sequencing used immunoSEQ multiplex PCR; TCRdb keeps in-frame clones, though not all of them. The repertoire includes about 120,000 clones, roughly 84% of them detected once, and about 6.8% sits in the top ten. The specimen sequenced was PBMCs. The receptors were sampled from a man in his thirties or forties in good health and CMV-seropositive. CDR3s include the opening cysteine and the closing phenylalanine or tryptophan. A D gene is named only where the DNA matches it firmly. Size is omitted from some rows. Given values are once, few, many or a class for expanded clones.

cdr3_nt: TGTGCCAGCAGCTTCTCTAACCGACAGGGCTCAGCTGGCTACACCTTC
cdr3_aa: CASSFSNRQGSAGYTF
clone_size: .
v_call: TRBV7-9
j_call: TRBJ1-2
d_call: TRBD1

cdr3_nt: TGTGCCAGCAGCTTAGCAGGTCAGGGCTCCTACGAGCAGTACTTC
cdr3_aa: CASSLAGQGSYEQYF
clone_size: few
v_call: TRBV7-9
j_call: TRBJ2-7
d_call: .

cdr3_nt: TGTGCCAGCAGTCTAGGACAGGCGTCCCGCCTAAGTGGCACTGAAGCTTTCTTT
cdr3_aa: CASSLGQASRLSGTEAFF
clone_size: .
v_call: TRBV9
j_call: TRBJ1-1
d_call: TRBD1

cdr3_nt: TGTGCCAGCAGCTTAGATCGAGGGACCCAGTACTTC
cdr3_aa: CASSLDRGTQYF
clone_size: .
v_call: TRBV7-9
j_call: TRBJ2-5
d_call: .

cdr3_nt: TGTGCCAGCAGCTTAGTTTCCGTAAATGAAAAACTGTTTTTT
cdr3_aa: CASSLVSVNEKLFF
clone_size: .
v_call: TRBV7-2
j_call: TRBJ1-4
d_call: .

cdr3_nt: TGTGCCAGCAGTGAGGGACAGACATACACTGAAGCTTTCTTT
cdr3_aa: CASSEGQTYTEAFF
clone_size: .
v_call: TRBV25-1
j_call: TRBJ1-1
d_call: TRBD1

cdr3_nt: TGCAGCGTTGAAGATCTCGGGGGATCCTACGAGCAGTACTTC
cdr3_aa: CSVEDLGGSYEQYF
clone_size: once
v_call: TRBV29-1
j_call: TRBJ2-7
d_call: .

cdr3_nt: TGTGCCATCAGGGGACAGGGTGGCACAGATACGCAGTATTTT
cdr3_aa: CAIRGQGGTDTQYF
clone_size: .
v_call: TRBV10-3
j_call: TRBJ2-3
d_call: TRBD1

cdr3_nt: TGCGCCAGCAGCTTGGACGGACTAGAGGGTGTGGGCGGGGAGCTGTTTTTT
cdr3_aa: CASSLDGLEGVGGELFF
clone_size: .
v_call: TRBV5-1
j_call: TRBJ2-2
d_call: TRBD2

cdr3_nt: TGTGCCAGCGGAAAACAGGGGAACACTGAAGCTTTCTTT
cdr3_aa: CASGKQGNTEAFF
clone_size: .
v_call: TRBV5-6
j_call: TRBJ1-1
d_call: .

cdr3_nt: TGTGCCAGCAGTGGGAGCAGGGACTCAGATACGCAGTATTTT
cdr3_aa: CASSGSRDSDTQYF
clone_size: .
v_call: TRBV6-1
j_call: TRBJ2-3
d_call: .

cdr3_nt: TGTGCCAGCAGCTTCGGACAGGGCGGAGACGGCTACACCTTC
cdr3_aa: CASSFGQGGDGYTF
clone_size: .
v_call: TRBV7-2
j_call: TRBJ1-2
d_call: TRBD1

cdr3_nt: TGTGCCAGCAGGCCCGGGGCAGGGGTTTTGGACACTGAAGCTTTCTTT
cdr3_aa: CASRPGAGVLDTEAFF
clone_size: .
v_call: TRBV27
j_call: TRBJ1-1
d_call: .

cdr3_nt: TGTGCCAGCAGCTTGGAACAGCCTGGCGTCTACGAGCAGTACTTC
cdr3_aa: CASSLEQPGVYEQYF
clone_size: once
v_call: TRBV5-5
j_call: TRBJ2-7
d_call: .

cdr3_nt: TGTGCCAGCAGCTTAGATCGTTCCTCCTACGAGCAGTACTTC
cdr3_aa: CASSLDRSSYEQYF
clone_size: .
v_call: TRBV11-2
j_call: TRBJ2-7
d_call: .

cdr3_nt: TGTGCCAGCAGTTCTGGGCCTAGCTCCTCCTACGAGCAGTACTTC
cdr3_aa: CASSSGPSSSYEQYF
clone_size: .
v_call: TRBV6-1
j_call: TRBJ2-7
d_call: .

cdr3_nt: TGTGCCAGCAGCGTAGACGAGGCTAGCGGGGGCTACGAGCAGTACTTC
cdr3_aa: CASSVDEASGGYEQYF
clone_size: once
v_call: TRBV9
j_call: TRBJ2-7
d_call: TRBD2

cdr3_nt: TGTGCCAGCAGTTACGACGGGGGAACCTACGAGCAGTACTTC
cdr3_aa: CASSYDGGTYEQYF
clone_size: .
v_call: TRBV6-5
j_call: TRBJ2-7
d_call: .

cdr3_nt: TGTGCCAGCAGCTGGACCGGGACTAGCGCGAACACCGGGGAGCTGTTTTTT
cdr3_aa: CASSWTGTSANTGELFF
clone_size: .
v_call: TRBV7-2
j_call: TRBJ2-2
d_call: TRBD2

cdr3_nt: TGTGCCAGCAGCTTAAGGCGGGGGGCCACAGATACGCAGTATTTT
cdr3_aa: CASSLRRGATDTQYF
clone_size: .
v_call: TRBV7-2
j_call: TRBJ2-3
d_call: TRBD2

cdr3_nt: TGTGCCAGCAGCCGTATCGGGACTTACGGCACAGATACGCAGTATTTT
cdr3_aa: CASSRIGTYGTDTQYF
clone_size: .
v_call: TRBV11-3
j_call: TRBJ2-3
d_call: .

cdr3_nt: TGTGCCAGCAGCGCACTAGCGGGGGCCTACAATGAGCAGTTCTTC
cdr3_aa: CASSALAGAYNEQFF
clone_size: .
v_call: TRBV7-7
j_call: TRBJ2-1
d_call: TRBD2

cdr3_nt: TGTGCCAGTAGTGAGGACAGGTATAATGGCTACACCTTC
cdr3_aa: CASSEDRYNGYTF
clone_size: .
v_call: TRBV19
j_call: TRBJ1-2
d_call: TRBD1

cdr3_nt: TGTGCCAGCAGCTCAACTAGCGGAGACACCATATATTTT
cdr3_aa: CASSSTSGDTIYF
clone_size: .
v_call: TRBV11-3
j_call: TRBJ1-3
d_call: .

cdr3_nt: TGTGCCAGCCGCGGTGGTAGTGAGCAGTTCTTC
cdr3_aa: CASRGGSEQFF
clone_size: .
v_call: TRBV5-5
j_call: TRBJ2-1
d_call: .

cdr3_nt: TGTGCCACCAGCAGAGACTTACAACTGTTCAGCGGGGGGGCCTTGGAGCAGTTCTTC
cdr3_aa: CATSRDLQLFSGGALEQFF
clone_size: .
v_call: TRBV15
j_call: TRBJ2-1
d_call: TRBD2

cdr3_nt: TGTGCCTGGGGGCAGGGGTTAGGGGATATGAACACTGAAGCTTTCTTT
cdr3_aa: CAWGQGLGDMNTEAFF
clone_size: .
v_call: TRBV30
j_call: TRBJ1-1
d_call: .

cdr3_nt: TGCGCCAGCAGCTTGGTGGCAGGACATGGAATCTCTGGAAACACCATATATTTT
cdr3_aa: CASSLVAGHGISGNTIYF
clone_size: .
v_call: TRBV5-1
j_call: TRBJ1-3
d_call: .

cdr3_nt: TGTGCCATCAGACTACCGTCAGGGAGCGGGGGCACAGATACGCAGTATTTT
cdr3_aa: CAIRLPSGSGGTDTQYF
clone_size: .
v_call: TRBV10-3
j_call: TRBJ2-3
d_call: TRBD2

cdr3_nt: TGTGCTAGCAGCCCCCTATTGCGGGGGGCCCTAGAGACCCAGTACTTC
cdr3_aa: CASSPLLRGALETQYF
clone_size: .
v_call: TRBV7-7
j_call: TRBJ2-5
d_call: TRBD2